This T cell receptor (beta chain) was sequenced during a study of blood T cell repertoires in COVID-19 (TCRdb year 2020). Regarding the complete study: Samples covering the acute and convalescent phases of COVID-19 were provided by collaborators in the United States, Italy and Spain. The prospective study material was composed of cDNA or gDNA derived from T cells, B-cell-depleted T cells, or PBMCs. Deeply sampled blood TCRbeta repertoires from subjects exposed to, actively infected with, or recovered from COVID-19 were included in the dataset. The repertoires were released in a freely available public database intended as a resource for research on the immune response to SARS-CoV-2. The samples were drawn from two sources: the first 160 participants of the ongoing ImmuneRACE study, and 950 to 1,500 subjects contributed by 6 global collaborators. The sample metadata nearly always contained a de-identified subject ID, COVID-19 status, age in years and sex. Where HLA class I and class II types were available, the types were taken from metadata supplied by the sample provider, not from assay-based typing.

TCRbeta CDR3 regions were amplified from genomic DNA by means of the immunoSEQ Assay, a bias-controlled multiplex PCR. The published analysis was carried out like this. The number of nucleated cells in each sample was estimated from the amplification of reference gene primers within the assay. To quantify the absolute abundance of each unique TCRbeta CDR3 rearrangement, sequence reads were collapsed and filtered. Productive Simpson clonality was computed per sample as the square root of Simpson's diversity index over productive rearrangements. The source is immuneACCESS, and TCRdb retained only in-frame sequences with V and J called. Part of the clones is not carried over; for the studies checked, unresolved V genes explain less than half of this, and the remainder is unexplained. That table gives V, J and clone size, and the DNA gave D and trimming. The sample table lists around 100,000 clones, 80% to 85% of them with a count of one. Roughly 0.89% of the sample is in the top ten clones.

What the authors observed across the whole study: The quantity of clinical and demographic metadata differed by source and by participant and was supplied without curation.

Details on this clone: Its antigen remains unidentified. There are no base qualities to consult, and no much larger clone falls within one base.

Ends trimmed: V by 4 bases, J by 0 bases; bases unmatched to a gene: 7. Taken from the germline V gene (reference sequence), the CDR1 and CDR2 loops are LNHDA and SQIVND. The cysteine opens and the phenylalanine closes a CDR3 of 16 amino acids. This entry keeps only the CDR3 DNA: 48 bases, framed from base 1. Collaborating institutions collected whole blood in K2EDTA tubes following their own protocols. Collaborator samples were shipped for TCRbeta analysis as frozen whole blood, isolated PBMCs, or DNA extracted from either sample type. This sequence was found in a woman aged 70-85 years with acute or convalescent COVID-19. This receptor chain uses TRBV19 and TRBJ2-3, with 7 central nucleotides matching TRBD1. The sample taken for sequencing was peripheral blood. This receptor has the CDR3 CASSRKRGLSTDTQYF. The nucleotide sequence is TGTGCCAGTAGTAGGAAAAGGGGGCTTAGCACAGATACGCAGTATTTT.